The clone carrying this T cell receptor (beta chain) came up a few times. The antigen remains unidentified. A universal primer site came from template switching; cDNA carried unique molecular identifiers. Using its own MiXCR run on the 5' RACE reads, TCRdb lists one record per CDR3 protein. Among hundreds of thousands of distinct CDR3 sequences listed, less than 9% were seen once. The sample belongs to a study of identical twins. Points from the study as a whole: Zero-insertion analyses might be partly confounded by invariant T cells like MAIT and iNKT.

From germline, CDR1 is MDHEN and CDR2 SYDVKM. The CDR3 sequence is 14 residues long. Trimming removed 6 bases from V and 6 bases from J, with 14 bases in between. The same specimen was also included in a second study, on yellow fever vaccine responses in identical twins.

This clonotype was sampled from a woman aged 18-29 years in good health. This chain joins TRBV28 and TRBJ2-2, with TRBD1 as a possible D gene (5 bases). The sample was PBMCs. CDR3: CASRTEGEAGELFF. The CDR3 DNA follows: TGTGCCAGCAGAACCGAAGGGGAAGCCGGGGAGCTGTTTTTT.